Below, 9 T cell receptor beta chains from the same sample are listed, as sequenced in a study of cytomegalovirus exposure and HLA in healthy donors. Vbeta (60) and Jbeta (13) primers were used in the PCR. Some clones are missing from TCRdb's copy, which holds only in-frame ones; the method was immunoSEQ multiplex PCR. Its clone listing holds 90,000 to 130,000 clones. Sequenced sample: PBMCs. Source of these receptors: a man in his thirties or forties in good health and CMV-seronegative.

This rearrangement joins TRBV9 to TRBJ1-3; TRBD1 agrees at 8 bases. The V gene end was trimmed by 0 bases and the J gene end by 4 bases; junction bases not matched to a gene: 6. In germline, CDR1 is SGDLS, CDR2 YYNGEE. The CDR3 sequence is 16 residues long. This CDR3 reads CASSVEPGGAGNTIYF. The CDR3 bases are TGTGCCAGCAGCGTAGAGCCAGGGGGCGCGGGAAACACCATATATTTT. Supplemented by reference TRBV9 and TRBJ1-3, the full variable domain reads DSGVTQTPKHLITATGQRVTLRCSPRSGDLSVYWYQQSLDQGLQFLIQYYNGEERAKGNILERFSAQQFPDLHSELNLSSLELGDSALYFCASSVEPGGAGNTIYFGEGSWLTVV.

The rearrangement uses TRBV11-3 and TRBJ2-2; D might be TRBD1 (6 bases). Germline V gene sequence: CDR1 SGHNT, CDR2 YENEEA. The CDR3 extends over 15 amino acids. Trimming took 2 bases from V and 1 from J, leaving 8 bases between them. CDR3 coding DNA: TGTGCCAGCAGCTTACAGGGGAGGAACACCGGGGAGCTGTTTTTT. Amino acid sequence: CASSLQGRNTGELFF.

CDR3 loop: CASSQSKAGGDTGELFF. CDR3 in DNA: TGTGCCAGCAGCCAATCAAAAGCGGGGGGCGACACCGGGGAGCTGTTTTTT. This chain uses TRBV4-2 with TRBJ2-2; 9 nucleotides line up with TRBD2. Germline-derived CDR1 and CDR2 are LGHNA and YNFKEQ. V lost 2 bases, J lost 3 bases, and 7 bases stayed unmatched. This CDR3 spans 17 amino acids.

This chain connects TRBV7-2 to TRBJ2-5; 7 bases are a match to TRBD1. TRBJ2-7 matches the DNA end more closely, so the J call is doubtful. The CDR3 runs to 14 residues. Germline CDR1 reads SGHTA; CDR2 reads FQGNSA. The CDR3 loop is CASSPTGNTHEQYF. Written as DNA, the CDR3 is TGTGCCAGCAGCCCGACAGGGAACACCCACGAGCAGTACTTC.

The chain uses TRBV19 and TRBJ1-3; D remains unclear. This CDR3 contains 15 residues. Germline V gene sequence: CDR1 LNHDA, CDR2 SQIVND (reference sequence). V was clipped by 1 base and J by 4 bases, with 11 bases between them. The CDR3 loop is CASSIVELGGNTIYF. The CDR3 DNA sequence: TGTGCCAGTAGTATAGTTGAACTCGGGGGAAACACCATATATTTT.

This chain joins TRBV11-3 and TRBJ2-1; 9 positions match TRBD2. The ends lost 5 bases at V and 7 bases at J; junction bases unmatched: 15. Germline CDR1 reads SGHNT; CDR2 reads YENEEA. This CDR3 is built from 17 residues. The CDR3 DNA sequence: TGTGCCAGCAGCCCCGCCCGGACTAGCGATACGTATAATGAGCAGTTCTTC. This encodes CASSPARTSDTYNEQFF.

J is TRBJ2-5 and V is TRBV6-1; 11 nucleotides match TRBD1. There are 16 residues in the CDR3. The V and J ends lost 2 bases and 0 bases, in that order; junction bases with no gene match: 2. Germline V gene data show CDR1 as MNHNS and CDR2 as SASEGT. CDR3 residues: CASSERTGGHQETQYF. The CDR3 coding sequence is TGTGCCAGCAGTGAAAGGACAGGGGGCCACCAAGAGACCCAGTACTTC.

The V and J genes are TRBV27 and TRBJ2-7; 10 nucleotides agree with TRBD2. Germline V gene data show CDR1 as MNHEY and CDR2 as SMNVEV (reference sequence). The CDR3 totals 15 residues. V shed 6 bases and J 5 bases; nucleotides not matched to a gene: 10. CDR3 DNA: TGTGCCAGCAGGCCCCGTAGCGGGGGGACAGACGAGCAGTACTTC. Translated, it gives CASRPRSGGTDEQYF.

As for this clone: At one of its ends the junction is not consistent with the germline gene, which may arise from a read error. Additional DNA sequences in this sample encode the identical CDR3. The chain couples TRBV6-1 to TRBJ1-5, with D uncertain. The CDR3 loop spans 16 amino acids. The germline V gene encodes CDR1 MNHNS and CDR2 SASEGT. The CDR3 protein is CASSEAIPSSDQPQHF. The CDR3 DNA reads TGTGCCAGCAGTGAAGCAATACCCAGTAGCGATCAGCCCCAGCATTTT.